These T cell receptor beta chains were read from a single sample in a study of immune characterization of retroperitoneal liposarcoma. MiXCR, run by TCRdb on the PCR reads, gives a single entry per CDR3 protein. Among over a thousand distinct CDR3 sequences listed, 40% to 50% were seen once. Sample: tumor tissue. Receptors originate from a male donor with retroperitoneal liposarcoma. Each CDR3 is given with its conserved first and last residue. A D gene is named only where the DNA matches it firmly. Clone size is not always given. Where it is, it says once, few, many or a class for expanded clones.

CDR3 protein	CDR3 DNA	V gene	D gene	clone size	J gene
CASSESGTNLLPTDTQYF	TGCGCCAGCAGTGAGTCTGGGACTAACTTACTGCCCACAGATACGCAGTATTTT	TRBV10-2	TRBD2	few	TRBJ2-3
CASKWNDGTYEQYF	TGTGCCAGCAAGTGGAACGACGGTACCTACGAGCAGTACTTC	TRBV6-1	-	medium-sized	TRBJ2-7
CASSEEGHRQGMDEQYF	TGTGCCAGCAGTGAAGAAGGCCATAGACAGGGGATGGACGAGCAGTACTTC	TRBV6-1	TRBD1	-	TRBJ2-7
CASGPAGEGTDTQYF	TGCGCCAGCGGACCAGCGGGAGAGGGCACAGATACGCAGTATTTT	TRBV10-2	TRBD2	once	TRBJ2-3
CASSLEQVAGYNEQYF	TGTGCCAGCAGCTTAGAACAGGTAGCGGGCTACAATGAGCAGTACTTC	TRBV11-3	TRBD2	few	TRBJ2-7
CASSGDRTKVRYEQYF	TGTGCCAGCAGTGGGGACAGGACGAAGGTTAGGTACGAGCAGTACTTC	TRBV6-8	TRBD1	-	TRBJ2-7
CASSLGVAGVETQYF	TGTGCCAGCAGTTTAGGCGTAGCGGGAGTCGAGACCCAGTACTTC	TRBV12-3/TRBV12-4	TRBD2	-	TRBJ2-5
CASRQGVTQQTETQFF	TGTGCCAGCAGGCAGGGGGTGACCCAGCAGACGGAGACCCAGTTCTTC	TRBV6-1	TRBD1	few	TRBJ2-1
CASSGIRGADTQYF	TGTGCCAGCAGTGGCATCCGAGGGGCAGATACGCAGTATTTT	TRBV27	-	few	TRBJ2-3
CASSESTGVGYEQYF	TGTGCCAGCAGTGAGAGTACAGGGGTCGGCTACGAGCAGTACTTC	TRBV6-1	TRBD1	few	TRBJ2-7
CASSLGAPGGGYEQYF	TGTGCCAGCAGCTTAGGGGCCCCAGGGGGGGGCTACGAGCAGTACTTC	TRBV7-2	-	-	TRBJ2-7
CASGRGNEQFF	TGTGCCAGCGGGCGGGGAAATGAGCAGTTCTTC	TRBV27	-	-	TRBJ2-1
CASSGLAGAYNEQFF	TGTGCCAGCAGTGGACTAGCGGGAGCCTACAATGAGCAGTTCTTC	TRBV6-1	TRBD2	few	TRBJ2-1
CASSSGGGSGNEQFF	TGTGCCAGCAGCTCCGGCGGGGGGTCAGGGAATGAGCAGTTCTTC	TRBV7-2	TRBD2	medium-sized	TRBJ2-1
CASSVRGKEYEQYF	TGTGCCAGCAGTGTACGGGGGAAGGAGTACGAGCAGTACTTC	TRBV27	-	-	TRBJ2-7
CASSLRGGVHNEQFF	TGTGCCAGCAGTTTAAGGGGCGGGGTGCACAATGAGCAGTTCTTC	TRBV27	-	once	TRBJ2-1
CASSLDGGALSQETQYF	TGTGCCAGCAGTCTGGATGGAGGGGCCCTCTCCCAAGAGACCCAGTACTTC	TRBV6-1	-	medium-sized	TRBJ2-5
CASSPGTSGLANTGELFF	TGTGCCAGCAGTCCTGGGACTAGCGGGTTAGCGAACACCGGGGAGCTGTTTTTT	TRBV6-8	TRBD2	-	TRBJ2-2
CASSALGRNTIYF	TGTGCCAGCAGTGCGTTAGGGAGGAACACCATATATTTT	TRBV6-1	-	medium-sized	TRBJ1-3
CASSYGDQNEQFF	TGTGCCAGCAGTTACGGGGACCAGAATGAGCAGTTCTTC	TRBV6-8	-	-	TRBJ2-1
CASSEAGSRDLGDEQYF	TGTGCCAGCAGTGAAGCCGGTAGCAGAGACCTGGGCGATGAGCAGTACTTC	TRBV6-1	-	-	TRBJ2-5
CASSSTVSSAQYF	TGTGCCAGCAGCTCAACCGTATCCTCGGCCCAGTACTTC	TRBV12-3/TRBV12-4	-	-	TRBJ2-5
CASSDPGLAGTYSYNEQYF	TGTGCCAGCAGTGACCCGGGACTAGCGGGGACTTACTCCTACAATGAGCAGTACTTC	TRBV6-1	TRBD2	medium-sized	TRBJ2-7
CASSLLDQNTEAFF	TGTGCCAGCAGCTTATTGGACCAGAACACTGAAGCTTTCTTT	TRBV7-6	-	-	TRBJ1-1
CASSLGTSTYNEQFF	TGTGCCAGCAGCTTAGGGACTAGCACCTACAATGAGCAGTTCTTC	TRBV7-2	TRBD2	-	TRBJ2-1
CASSKSRAGGEVEQYF	TGTGCCAGCAGCAAGAGTCGGGCGGGAGGGGAAGTCGAGCAGTACTTC	TRBV7-2	TRBD2	few	TRBJ2-7
CASSPGQNGPYEQFF	TGTGCCAGCAGCCCTGGACAAAACGGCCCCTACGAGCAGTTCTTC	TRBV12-3/TRBV12-4	-	-	TRBJ2-1
CASSYNHQRVRGELFF	TGTGCCAGCAGTTACAACCACCAGAGGGTTCGAGGGGAGCTGTTTTTT	TRBV6-5	-	-	TRBJ2-2
CATSPGGYEQFF	TGTGCCACATCCCCCGGAGGCTACGAGCAGTTCTTC	TRBV6-2/TRBV6-3	-	-	TRBJ2-1
CASSSAPGLAGGGNEQFF	TGTGCCAGCAGCTCCGCCCCGGGACTAGCGGGAGGGGGAAATGAGCAGTTCTTC	TRBV7-1	TRBD2	few	TRBJ2-1
CASSLGYNEQYF	TGTGCCAGCAGTTTGGGGTACAATGAGCAGTACTTC	TRBV12-3/TRBV12-4	-	few	TRBJ2-4
CASSYAETSVYEQYF	TGTGCCAGCAGTTATGCCGAGACTAGCGTCTACGAGCAGTACTTC	TRBV6-1	TRBD2	-	TRBJ2-7
CASSLGRTGSSKNIQFF	TGTGCCAGCAGCTTGGGGAGGACAGGGTCATCCAAAAACATTCAGTTCTTC	TRBV7-6	TRBD1	-	TRBJ2-1
CASSFRTGAGEQYF	TGTGCCAGCAGTTTCCGGACAGGGGCTGGGGAGCAGTACTTC	TRBV6-1	TRBD1	-	TRBJ2-7
CASSDRGQVTQYF	TGTGCCAGCAGTGACCGGGGCCAAGTAACCCAGTACTTC	TRBV6-1	-	few	TRBJ2-5
CASSLVRGDSYEQFF	TGTGCCAGCAGCTTAGTTCGGGGCGACTCCTACGAGCAGTTCTTC	TRBV11-1	-	medium-sized	TRBJ2-1
CATDKSAGYTDTQYF	TGTGCCACCGATAAGTCTGCGGGATACACAGATACGCAGTATTTT	TRBV6-1	-	medium-sized	TRBJ2-3
CASSYSPSYEQFF	TGTGCCAGCAGTTACTCACCAAGCTACGAGCAGTTCTTC	TRBV6-5	-	medium-sized	TRBJ2-1
CASSTSRGTDTQYF	TGTGCCAGCAGTACCTCACGGGGAACAGATACGCAGTATTTT	TRBV6-1	-	large	TRBJ2-3
CASSLVGNYNEQFF	TGTGCCAGCAGCTTAGTCGGGAACTACAATGAGCAGTTCTTC	TRBV7-4	-	-	TRBJ2-1
CASTEDTGGETQYF	TGTGCCAGCACCGAAGATACGGGCGGGGAGACCCAGTACTTC	TRBV12-3/TRBV12-4	-	few	TRBJ2-5
CASSLVTGGYEQFF	TGTGCCAGCAGTTTGGTAACGGGGGGTTACGAGCAGTTCTTC	TRBV6-1	TRBD2	-	TRBJ2-1
CAIRSTTGTIYF	TGTGCCATCAGGTCCACGACGGGCACCATATATTTT	TRBV10-3	-	few	TRBJ1-3
CASSDRVDTQYF	TGTGCCAGCAGTGATAGGGTTGATACGCAGTATTTT	TRBV6-1	-	few	TRBJ2-3
CASTETSYPYEQYF	TGTGCCAGCACCGAGACTAGCTACCCCTACGAGCAGTATTTT	TRBV6-1	TRBD2	-	TRBJ2-3
CASSLDRGIGNTEAFF	TGTGCCAGCAGCTTAGATCGTGGGATCGGGAACACTGAAGCTTTCTTT	TRBV11-3	-	few	TRBJ1-1
CASSDRATNYNEQFF	TGTGCCAGCAGTGACCGGGCAACCAACTACAATGAGCAGTTCTTC	TRBV6-1	-	few	TRBJ2-1
CASSNPGQGLFF	TGTGCCAGCAGTAACCCGGGACAGGGTCTGTTCTTC	TRBV6-6	TRBD1	-	TRBJ2-5
CAISGGDLYEQYF	TGTGCCATCAGCGGGGGGGACCTCTACGAGCAGTACTTC	TRBV6-6	TRBD2	once	TRBJ2-7
CASSLSDIGRGNEQFF	TGTGCCAGCAGTTTATCGGACATAGGACGGGGCAATGAGCAGTTCTTC	TRBV27	-	few	TRBJ2-1
CASSQGLNYGYTF	TGTGCCAGCAGTCAGGGACTTAACTATGGCTACACCTTC	TRBV6-1	-	hyperexpanded	TRBJ1-2